The subject of this entry is one TCR beta chain. The antigen is unknown. The table came from immunoSEQ multiplex PCR; TCRdb's copy has only in-frame clones and leaves some out. The sample comprises more than 2,000,000 clones, over 85% of which are singletons, and approximately 0.4% rests with the top ten. V was cut by 4 bases and J by 4 bases, with 7 bases left in between. Germline CDR1 reads SQVTM; CDR2 reads ANQGSEA. The CDR3 extends over 11 amino acids. CD4+ cells underwent separation, giving CD45RA+ naive and CD45RA-negative memory subsets. The data derive from a study of shared clonotypes between healthy human individuals. General observations from the study: Naive CD4 clonotypes overlapped across several donors at about 5%. Relative to memory subsets, naive subsets generally showed larger estimated richness.

The receptor was isolated from a man aged 18 to 29 in good health. Some clones in this sample may be carry-over from other donors' samples. The chain combines TRBV29-1 with TRBJ1-1; D remains ambiguous. Sequenced sample: naive CD4+ T cells from PBMCs. Stated subset: CD45RA+ positively selected. The CDR3 sequence: CSVVSGTEAFF. The CDR3 DNA reads as TGCAGCGTTGTGTCGGGCACTGAAGCTTTCTTT.